This T cell receptor beta chain emerged from a study of CD8 T cells in Susac syndrome. About the research overall: When blood was collected, patients with Susac syndrome were therapy-naive, were taking corticosteroids, or were receiving intravenous immunoglobulin alone. Points from the study as a whole: The CD4+ T cell repertoires in Susac syndrome were not clonally expanded.

Random hexamers were used to reverse transcribe an amount of roughly 0.45 to 1 ug RNA. TCRdb used MiXCR to reprocess the immunoSEQ multiplex PCR reads, holding one entry per CDR3 protein. Among under 200,000 distinct CDR3 sequences, 94% were seen once, and the ten largest hold 0.12%. About this clonotype itself: Its antigen is not known.

In germline, CDR1 is ENHRY, CDR2 SYGVKD. The V gene end was trimmed by 2 bases and the J gene end by 1 base; junction bases not matched to a gene: 2. The CDR3 sequence is 16 residues long. The chain joins TRBV10-3 to TRBJ2-7; 13 positions match TRBD2. The sample taken for sequencing was CD4+ T cells from PBMCs. The sequence was obtained from a human donor with Susac syndrome. In nucleotides, the CDR3 is TGTGCCATCAGTGAGGTGACTAGCGGGAGGTCCTACGAGCAGTACTTC. Protein sequence: CAISEVTSGRSYEQYF.